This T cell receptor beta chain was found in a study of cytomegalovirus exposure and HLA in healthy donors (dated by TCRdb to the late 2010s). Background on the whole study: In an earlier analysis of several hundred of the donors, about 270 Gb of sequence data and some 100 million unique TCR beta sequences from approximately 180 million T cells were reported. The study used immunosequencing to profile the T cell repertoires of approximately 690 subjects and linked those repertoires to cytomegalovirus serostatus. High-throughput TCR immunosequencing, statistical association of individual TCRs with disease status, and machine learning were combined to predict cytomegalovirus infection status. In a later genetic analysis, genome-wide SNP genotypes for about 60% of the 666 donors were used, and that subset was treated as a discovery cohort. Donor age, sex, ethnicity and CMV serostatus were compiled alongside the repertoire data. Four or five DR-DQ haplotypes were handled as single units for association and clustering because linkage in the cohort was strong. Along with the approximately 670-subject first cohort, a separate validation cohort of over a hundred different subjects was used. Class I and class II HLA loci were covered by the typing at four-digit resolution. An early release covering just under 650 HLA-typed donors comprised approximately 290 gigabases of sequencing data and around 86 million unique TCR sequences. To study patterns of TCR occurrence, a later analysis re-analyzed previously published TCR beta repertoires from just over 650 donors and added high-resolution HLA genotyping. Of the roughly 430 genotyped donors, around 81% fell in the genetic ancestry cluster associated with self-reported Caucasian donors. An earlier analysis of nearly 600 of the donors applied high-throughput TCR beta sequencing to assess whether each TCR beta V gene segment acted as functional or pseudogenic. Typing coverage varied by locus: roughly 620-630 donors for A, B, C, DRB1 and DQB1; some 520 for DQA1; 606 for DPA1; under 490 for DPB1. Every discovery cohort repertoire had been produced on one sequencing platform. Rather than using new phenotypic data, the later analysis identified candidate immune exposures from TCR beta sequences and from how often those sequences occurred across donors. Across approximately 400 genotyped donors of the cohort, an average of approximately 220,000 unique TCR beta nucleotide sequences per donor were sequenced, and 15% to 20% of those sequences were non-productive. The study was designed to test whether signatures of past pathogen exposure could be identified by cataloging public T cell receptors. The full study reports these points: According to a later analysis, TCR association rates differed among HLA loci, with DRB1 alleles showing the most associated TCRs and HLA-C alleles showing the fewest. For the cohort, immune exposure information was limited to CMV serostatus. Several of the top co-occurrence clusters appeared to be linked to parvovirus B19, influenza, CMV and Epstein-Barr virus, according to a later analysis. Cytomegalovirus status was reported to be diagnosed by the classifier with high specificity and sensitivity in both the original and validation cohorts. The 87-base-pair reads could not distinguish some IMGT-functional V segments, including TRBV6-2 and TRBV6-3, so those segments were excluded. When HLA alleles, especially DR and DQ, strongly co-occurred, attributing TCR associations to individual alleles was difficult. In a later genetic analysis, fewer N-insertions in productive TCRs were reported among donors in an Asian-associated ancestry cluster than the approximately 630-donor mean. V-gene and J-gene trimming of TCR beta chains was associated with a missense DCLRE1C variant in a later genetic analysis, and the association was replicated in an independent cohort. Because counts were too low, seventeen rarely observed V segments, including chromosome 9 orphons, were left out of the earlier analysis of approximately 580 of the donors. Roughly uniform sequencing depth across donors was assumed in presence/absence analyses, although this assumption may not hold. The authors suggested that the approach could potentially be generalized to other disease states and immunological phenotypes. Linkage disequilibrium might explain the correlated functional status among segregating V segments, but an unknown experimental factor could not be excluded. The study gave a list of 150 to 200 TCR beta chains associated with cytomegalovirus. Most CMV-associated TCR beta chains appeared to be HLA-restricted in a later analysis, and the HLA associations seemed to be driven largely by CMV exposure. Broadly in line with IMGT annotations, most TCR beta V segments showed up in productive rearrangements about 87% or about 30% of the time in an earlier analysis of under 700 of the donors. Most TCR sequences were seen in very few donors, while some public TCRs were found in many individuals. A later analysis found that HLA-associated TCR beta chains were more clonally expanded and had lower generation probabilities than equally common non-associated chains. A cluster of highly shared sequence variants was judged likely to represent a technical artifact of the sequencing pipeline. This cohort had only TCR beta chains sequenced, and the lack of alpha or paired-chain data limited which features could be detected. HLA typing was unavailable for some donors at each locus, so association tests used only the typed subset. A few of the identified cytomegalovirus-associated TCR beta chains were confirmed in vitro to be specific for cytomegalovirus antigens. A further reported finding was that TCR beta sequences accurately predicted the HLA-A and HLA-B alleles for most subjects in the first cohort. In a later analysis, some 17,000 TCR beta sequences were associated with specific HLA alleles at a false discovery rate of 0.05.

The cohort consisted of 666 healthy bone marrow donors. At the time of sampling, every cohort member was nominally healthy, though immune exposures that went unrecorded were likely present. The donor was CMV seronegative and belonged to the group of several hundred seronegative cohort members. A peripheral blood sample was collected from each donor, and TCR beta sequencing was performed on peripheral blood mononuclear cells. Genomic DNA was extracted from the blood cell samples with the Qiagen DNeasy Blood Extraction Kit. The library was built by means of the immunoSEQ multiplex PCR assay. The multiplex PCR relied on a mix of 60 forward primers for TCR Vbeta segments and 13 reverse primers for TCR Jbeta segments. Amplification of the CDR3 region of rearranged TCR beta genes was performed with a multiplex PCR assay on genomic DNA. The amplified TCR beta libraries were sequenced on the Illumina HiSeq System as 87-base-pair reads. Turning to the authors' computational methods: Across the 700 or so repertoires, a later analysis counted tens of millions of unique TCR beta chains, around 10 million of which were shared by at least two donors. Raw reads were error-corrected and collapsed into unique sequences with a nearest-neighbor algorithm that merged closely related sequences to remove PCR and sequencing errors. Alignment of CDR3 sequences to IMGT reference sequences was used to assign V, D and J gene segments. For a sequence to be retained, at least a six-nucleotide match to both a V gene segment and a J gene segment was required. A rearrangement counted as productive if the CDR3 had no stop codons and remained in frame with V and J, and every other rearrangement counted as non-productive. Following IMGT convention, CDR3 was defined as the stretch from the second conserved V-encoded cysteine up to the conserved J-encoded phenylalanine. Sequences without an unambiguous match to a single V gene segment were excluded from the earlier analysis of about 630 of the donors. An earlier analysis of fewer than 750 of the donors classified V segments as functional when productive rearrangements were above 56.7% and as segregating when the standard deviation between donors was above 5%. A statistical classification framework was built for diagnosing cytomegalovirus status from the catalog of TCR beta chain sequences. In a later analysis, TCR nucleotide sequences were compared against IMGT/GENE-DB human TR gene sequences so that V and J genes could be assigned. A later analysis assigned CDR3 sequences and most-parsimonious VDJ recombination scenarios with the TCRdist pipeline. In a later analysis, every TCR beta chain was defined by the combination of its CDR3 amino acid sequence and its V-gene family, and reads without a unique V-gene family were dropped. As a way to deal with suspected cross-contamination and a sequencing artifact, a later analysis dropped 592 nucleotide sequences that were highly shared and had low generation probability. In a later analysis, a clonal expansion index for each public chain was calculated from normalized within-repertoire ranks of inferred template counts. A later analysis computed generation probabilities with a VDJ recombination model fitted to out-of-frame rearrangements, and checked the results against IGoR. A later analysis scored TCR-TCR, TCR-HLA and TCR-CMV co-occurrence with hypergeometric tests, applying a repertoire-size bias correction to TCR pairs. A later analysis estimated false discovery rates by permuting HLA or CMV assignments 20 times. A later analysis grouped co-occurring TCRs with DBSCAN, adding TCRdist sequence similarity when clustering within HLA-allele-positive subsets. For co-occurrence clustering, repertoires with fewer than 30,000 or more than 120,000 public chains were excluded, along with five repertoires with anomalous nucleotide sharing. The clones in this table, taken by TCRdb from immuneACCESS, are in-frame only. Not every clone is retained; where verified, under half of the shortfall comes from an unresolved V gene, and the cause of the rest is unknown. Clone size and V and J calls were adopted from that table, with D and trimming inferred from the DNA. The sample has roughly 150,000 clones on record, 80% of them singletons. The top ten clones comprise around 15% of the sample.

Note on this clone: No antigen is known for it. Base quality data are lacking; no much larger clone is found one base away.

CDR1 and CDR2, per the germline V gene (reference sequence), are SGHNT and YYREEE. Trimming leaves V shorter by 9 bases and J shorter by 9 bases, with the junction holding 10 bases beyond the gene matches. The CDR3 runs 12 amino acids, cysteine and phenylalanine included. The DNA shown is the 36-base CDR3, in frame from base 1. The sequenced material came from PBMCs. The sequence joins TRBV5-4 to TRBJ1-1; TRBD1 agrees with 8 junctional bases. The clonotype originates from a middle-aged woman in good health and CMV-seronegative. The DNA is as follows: TGTGCCACTCGCCCATCCAGGGGGCAAGCTTTCTTT. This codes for CATRPSRGQAFF.